This entry describes one T cell receptor (beta chain). Its antigen is not yet known. There are no base qualities to consult, and no much larger clone falls within one base. These data are taken from a study of blood T cell repertoires in COVID-19 (dated by TCRdb to the early 2020s). Study-level background: Samples covering the acute and convalescent phases of COVID-19 were provided by collaborators in the United States, Italy and Spain. The material from the prospective study consisted of cDNA or gDNA derived from T cells, B-cell-depleted T cells, or PBMCs. Deeply sampled blood TCRbeta repertoires from subjects exposed to, actively infected with, or recovered from COVID-19 were included in the dataset. The repertoires were made available in a free public database intended to serve as a resource for research on the immune response to SARS-CoV-2. Samples came from the ongoing ImmuneRACE study (first 160 participants) plus 1,254 subjects from 6 global collaborators. The sample metadata nearly always contained a de-identified subject ID, COVID-19 status, age in years and sex. Where available, HLA class I and class II types were taken from metadata supplied by the sample provider and were not determined by assay-based typing. What the study reported, not specific to this receptor: The quantity of clinical and demographic metadata differed by source and by participant and was supplied without curation.

TCRbeta CDR3 regions were amplified from genomic DNA using the immunoSEQ Assay, a bias-controlled multiplex PCR. The authors' pipeline ran thus. The number of nucleated cells in each sample was estimated by amplification of reference gene primers within the assay. Sequence reads were collapsed and filtered to measure the absolute abundance of every unique TCRbeta CDR3 rearrangement. For each sample, productive Simpson clonality was calculated by taking the square root of Simpson's diversity index across productive rearrangements. TCRdb provides this immuneACCESS table in a form limited to in-frame rearrangements. Some clones are lacking; in checked studies, under half of them reflect an unresolved V gene, and why the rest are absent is not known. V, J and clone size derive from that table, while D and trimming were established from the DNA sequence. A total of more than 250,000 clones appear in this sample, approximately 89% of them only once. The ten most abundant clones make up 1.5% to 2% of the sample.

One collaborating source in Seattle enrolled patients during active infection and followed them longitudinally through the course of disease. Collaborating institutions collected whole blood in K2EDTA tubes following their own protocols. For TCRbeta analysis, collaborators shipped samples in one of three forms: frozen whole blood, isolated PBMCs, or DNA extracted from either of those sample types. Sequenced input: peripheral blood. The clonotype was recovered from a woman in her thirties with COVID-19, enrolled during active disease.

At the DNA level, the sequence is TGTGCCAGCAGTGAAGTTGGGAGGGGAGGTGAAGCTTTCTTT. Its amino acids are CASSEVGRGGEAFF. The V and J genes are TRBV2 and TRBJ1-1; a tentative D call is TRBD1 (5 bases match). Including the terminal cysteine and phenylalanine, the CDR3 comprises 14 residues. Just CDR3 DNA is preserved here, 42 bases in frame from base 1. Between the V and J ends, shortened by 1 base and 7 bases respectively, the junction contains 13 bases. CDR1 and CDR2 are read off the germline V gene as SNHLY and FYNNEI. Beyond the CDR3, the reference TRBV2 and TRBJ1-1 genes provide the residues; the full variable domain reads: EPEVTQTPSHQVTQMGQEVILRCVPISNHLYFYWYRQILGQKVEFLVSFYNNEISEKSEIFDDQFSVERPDGSNFTLKIRSTKLEDSAMYFCASSEVGRGGEAFFGQGTRLTVV.